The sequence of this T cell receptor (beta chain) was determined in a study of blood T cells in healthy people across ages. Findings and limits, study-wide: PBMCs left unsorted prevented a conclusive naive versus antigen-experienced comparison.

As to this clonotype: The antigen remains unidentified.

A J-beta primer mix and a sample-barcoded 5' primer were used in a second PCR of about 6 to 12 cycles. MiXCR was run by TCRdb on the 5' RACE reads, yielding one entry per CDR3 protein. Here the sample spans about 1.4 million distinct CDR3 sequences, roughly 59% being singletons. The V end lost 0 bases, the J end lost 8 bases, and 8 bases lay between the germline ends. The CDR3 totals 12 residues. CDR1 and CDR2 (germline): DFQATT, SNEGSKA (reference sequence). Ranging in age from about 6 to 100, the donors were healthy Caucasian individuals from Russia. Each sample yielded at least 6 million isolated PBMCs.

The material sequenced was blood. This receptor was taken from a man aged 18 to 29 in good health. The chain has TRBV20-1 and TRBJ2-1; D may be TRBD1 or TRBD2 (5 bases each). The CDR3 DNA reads TGCAGTGCTAGAGAGGGGGATTATGAGCAGTTCTTC. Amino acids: CSAREGDYEQFF.